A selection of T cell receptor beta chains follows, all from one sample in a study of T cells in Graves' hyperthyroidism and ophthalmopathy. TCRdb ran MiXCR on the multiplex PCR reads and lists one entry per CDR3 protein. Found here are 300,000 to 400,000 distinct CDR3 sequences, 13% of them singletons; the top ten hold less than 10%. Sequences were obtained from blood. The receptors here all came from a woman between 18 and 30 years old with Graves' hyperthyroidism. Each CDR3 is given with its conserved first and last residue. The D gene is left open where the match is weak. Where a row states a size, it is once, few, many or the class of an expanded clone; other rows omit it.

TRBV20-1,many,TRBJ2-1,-,CSAHKGGWEHEQFF,TGCAGTGCCCACAAAGGAGGGTGGGAGCATGAGCAGTTCTTC
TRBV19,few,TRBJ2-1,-,CASSIIWSSYNEQFF,TGTGCCAGTAGTATAATATGGAGCTCCTACAATGAGCAGTTCTTC
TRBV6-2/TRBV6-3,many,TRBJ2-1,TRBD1,CASKDRGVNEQFF,TGTGCCAGCAAGGACAGGGGGGTAAATGAGCAGTTCTTC
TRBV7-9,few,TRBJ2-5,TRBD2,CASSLVSGGQETQYF,TGTGCCAGCAGCTTAGTCTCGGGGGGGCAAGAGACCCAGTACTTC
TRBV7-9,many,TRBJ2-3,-,CASSLALSTDTQYF,TGTGCCAGCAGCTTAGCCCTAAGCACAGATACGCAGTATTTT
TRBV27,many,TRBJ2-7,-,CASSPQSHIGEQYF,TGTGCCAGCAGTCCACAGTCCCACATCGGCGAGCAGTACTTC
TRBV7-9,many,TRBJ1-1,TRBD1,CASSLVMLTGAGDTEAFF,TGTGCCAGCAGCTTAGTTATGCTCACAGGGGCGGGGGACACTGAAGCTTTCTTT
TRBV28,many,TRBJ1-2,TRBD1,CASSRQGRNYGYTF,TGTGCCAGCAGTCGACAGGGCCGTAACTATGGCTACACCTTC
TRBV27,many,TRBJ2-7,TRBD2,CASSLRGLAANEQYF,TGTGCCAGCAGTTTAAGAGGCCTAGCGGCCAACGAGCAGTACTTC
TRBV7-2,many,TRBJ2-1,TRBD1,CASSSGQGYMDEQFF,TGTGCCAGCAGCTCGGGACAGGGGTACATGGATGAGCAGTTCTTC
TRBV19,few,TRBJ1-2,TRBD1,CASSSGPGQNYGYTF,TGTGCCAGTAGTAGTGGTCCGGGACAGAACTATGGCTACACCTTC
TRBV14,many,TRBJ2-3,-,CASSQGAGFPDTQYF,TGTGCCAGCAGCCAAGGGGCAGGCTTCCCAGATACGCAGTATTTT
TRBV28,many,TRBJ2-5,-,CASSFVHSQETQYF,TGTGCCAGCAGTTTTGTTCACTCACAAGAGACCCAGTACTTC
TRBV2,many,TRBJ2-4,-,CASSGLIQGGIQYF,TGTGCCAGCAGTGGTCTGATCCAGGGGGGCATTCAGTACTTC
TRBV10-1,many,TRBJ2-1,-,CASSRDRSYNEQFF,TGCGCCAGTTCGCGGGACAGATCCTACAATGAGCAGTTCTTC
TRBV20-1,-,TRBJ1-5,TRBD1,CSAREPAKIYGQESNQPQHF,TGCAGTGCTAGAGAGCCCGCGAAGATTTACGGACAGGAGAGCAATCAGCCCCAGCATTTT
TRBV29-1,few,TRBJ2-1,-,CSVVGTHWGHEQFF,TGCAGCGTTGTCGGGACCCACTGGGGACATGAGCAGTTCTTC
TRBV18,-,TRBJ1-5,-,CASSPLPEGNQPQHF,TGTGCCAGCTCACCTTTACCCGAGGGCAATCAGCCCCAGCATTTT
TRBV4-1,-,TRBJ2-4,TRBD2,CASSQGLAGGLAKNIQYF,TGCGCCAGCAGCCAAGGACTAGCGGGGGGGCTAGCCAAAAACATTCAGTACTTC
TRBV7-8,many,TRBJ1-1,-,CASSLSILWEAFF,TGTGCCAGCAGCTTATCCATCCTTTGGGAAGCTTTCTTT
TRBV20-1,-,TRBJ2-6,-,CSARDPSGANVLTF,TGCAGTGCGCGGGATCCCTCTGGGGCCAACGTCCTGACTTTC
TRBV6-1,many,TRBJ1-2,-,CASSEHTASGGYTF,TGTGCCAGCAGTGAACACACTGCTTCGGGAGGCTACACCTTC
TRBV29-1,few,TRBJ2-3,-,CSVERIGDSTDTQYF,TGCAGCGTTGAGAGAATTGGGGATAGCACAGATACGCAGTATTTT
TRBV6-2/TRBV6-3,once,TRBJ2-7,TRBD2,CASTGGSMLEQYF,TGTGCCAGCACGGGCGGGAGTATGCTCGAGCAGTACTTC
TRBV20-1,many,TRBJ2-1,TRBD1,CSAKGQASSYNEQFF,TGCAGTGCGAAGGGACAGGCGAGCTCCTACAATGAGCAGTTCTTC
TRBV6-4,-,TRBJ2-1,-,CASSDSGEGEQFF,TGTGCCAGCAGTGACTCGGGTGAGGGGGAGCAGTTCTTC
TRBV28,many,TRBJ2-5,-,CASTDQETQYF,TGTGCCAGCACCGACCAAGAGACCCAGTACTTC
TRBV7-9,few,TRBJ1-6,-,CASSLGAGVSPLHF,TGTGCCAGCAGCTTAGGGGCAGGGGTCTCACCCCTCCACTTT
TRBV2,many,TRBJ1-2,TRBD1,CASSQGGTGDYGYTF,TGTGCCAGCAGCCAAGGGGGGACAGGGGACTATGGCTACACCTTC
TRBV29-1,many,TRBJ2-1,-,CSVELVGNEQFF,TGCAGCGTTGAATTGGTGGGGAATGAGCAGTTCTTC
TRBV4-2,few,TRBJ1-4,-,CASSPARRMGEKLFF,TGTGCCAGCAGCCCTGCACGGCGTATGGGCGAAAAACTGTTTTTT
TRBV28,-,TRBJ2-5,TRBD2,CASSVPLAGEETQYF,TGTGCCAGCAGCGTTCCATTAGCGGGGGAAGAGACCCAGTACTTC
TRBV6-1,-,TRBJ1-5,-,CASTKPDSNNHPQHF,TGTGCCAGCACTAAGCCGGACAGTAACAATCATCCCCAGCATTTT
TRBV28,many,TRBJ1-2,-,CASSFSIGGYTF,TGTGCCAGCAGCTTTTCGATAGGGGGCTACACCTTC
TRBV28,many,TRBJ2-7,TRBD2,CASTFTGLAGWGEQYF,TGTGCCAGCACCTTCACCGGGCTAGCGGGTTGGGGGGAGCAGTACTTC
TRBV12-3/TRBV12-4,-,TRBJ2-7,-,CASRGGGSSYEQYF,TGTGCCAGCAGGGGGGGGGGCAGCTCCTACGAGCAGTACTTC
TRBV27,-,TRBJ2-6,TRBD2,CASTTTSGSAGANVLTF,TGTGCCAGCACCACGACTAGCGGGAGTGCCGGGGCCAACGTCCTGACTTTC
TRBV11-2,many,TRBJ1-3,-,CASSNRFAARENTIYF,TGTGCCAGCAGCAACAGGTTTGCCGCACGGGAAAACACCATATATTTT
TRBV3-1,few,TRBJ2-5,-,CASSHRGSGETQYF,TGTGCCAGCAGCCACCGAGGGTCCGGAGAGACCCAGTACTTC
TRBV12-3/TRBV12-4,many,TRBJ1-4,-,CASSWAAGEKLFF,TGTGCCAGCAGTTGGGCAGCGGGTGAAAAACTGTTTTTT
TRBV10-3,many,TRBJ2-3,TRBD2,CAISQSGASTDTQYF,TGTGCCATCAGCCAAAGCGGGGCGAGCACAGATACGCAGTATTTT
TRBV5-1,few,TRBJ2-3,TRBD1,CASSSGWTGNTDTQYF,TGCGCCAGCAGCTCGGGGTGGACAGGCAACACAGATACGCAGTATTTT
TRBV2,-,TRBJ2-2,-,CASSETPLAAGELFF,TGTGCCAGCAGTGAAACCCCACTAGCCGCCGGGGAGCTGTTTTTT
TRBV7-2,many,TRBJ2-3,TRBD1,CASRTGGKTDTQYF,TGTGCCAGCAGGACAGGGGGGAAGACAGATACGCAGTATTTT
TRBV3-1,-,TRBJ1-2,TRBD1,CASSHADRDYGYTF,TGTGCCAGCAGCCACGCCGACAGGGACTATGGCTACACCTTC
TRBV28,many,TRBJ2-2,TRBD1,CASSSGTANTGELFF,TGTGCCAGCAGTTCCGGGACAGCGAACACCGGGGAGCTGTTTTTT
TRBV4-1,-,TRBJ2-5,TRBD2,CASSQLGLAQETQYF,TGCGCCAGCAGCCAACTTGGACTAGCTCAAGAGACCCAGTACTTC
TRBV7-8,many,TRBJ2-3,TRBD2,CASSLLAGLADITDTQYF,TGTGCCAGCAGCTTACTGGCGGGACTAGCGGACATCACAGATACGCAGTATTTT
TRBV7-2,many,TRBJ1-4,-,CASSLSVLNEKLFF,TGTGCCAGCAGCTTGTCCGTGCTGAATGAAAAACTGTTTTTT
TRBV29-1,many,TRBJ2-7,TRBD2,CSAPGEGHYEQYF,TGCAGCGCCCCTGGGGAGGGTCACTACGAGCAGTACTTC
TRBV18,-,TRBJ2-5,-,CASSPDMETQYF,TGTGCCAGCTCACCGGACATGGAGACCCAGTACTTC
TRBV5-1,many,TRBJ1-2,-,CASTGAMDYGYTF,TGCGCCAGCACCGGGGCGATGGACTATGGCTACACCTTC
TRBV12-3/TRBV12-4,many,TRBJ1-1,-,CASSLGHADTEAFF,TGTGCCAGCAGTTTAGGGCACGCGGACACTGAAGCTTTCTTT